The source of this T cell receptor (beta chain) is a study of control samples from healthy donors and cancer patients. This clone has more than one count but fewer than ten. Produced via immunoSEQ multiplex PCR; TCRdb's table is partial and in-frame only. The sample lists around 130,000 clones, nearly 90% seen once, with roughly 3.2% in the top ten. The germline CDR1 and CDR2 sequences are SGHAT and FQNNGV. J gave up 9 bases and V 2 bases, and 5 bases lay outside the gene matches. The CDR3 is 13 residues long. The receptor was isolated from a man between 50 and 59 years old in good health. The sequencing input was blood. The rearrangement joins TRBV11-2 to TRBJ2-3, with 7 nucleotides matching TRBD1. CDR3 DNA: TGTGCCAGCAGCTTACGACAGGGATGGACGCAGTATTTT. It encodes CASSLRQGWTQYF.